This TCR beta chain was sequenced for a study of T cell repertoires in ileal Crohn's disease. Study-wide context: At postoperative colonoscopy, neoterminal ileum biopsies were taken as M6.

The CDR3 loop spans 13 amino acids. Germline V CDR1 and CDR2: LNHDA, SQIVND (reference sequence). V lost 4 bases, J lost 8 bases, and 12 bases lay in between. The method was immunoSEQ multiplex PCR; TCRdb's version includes in-frame clones alone and lacks a portion of them. The sample lists more than 9,500 clones, approximately 85% occurring once. This sample's time point: neoterminal ileum biopsy at postoperative endoscopy, about 6 months after surgery. Sequences were obtained from ileal tissue. The TCR was taken from an adult with Crohn's disease. The rearrangement joins TRBV19 to TRBJ2-1; tentative D call: TRBD2 (5 bases). This CDR3 reads CASSTISVYEQFF. The CDR3 DNA follows: TGTGCCAGTAGTACGATTAGCGTATATGAGCAGTTCTTC.